Below, 3 T cell receptor beta chains from the same sample are listed, as sequenced in a study of blood T cell repertoires in COVID-19. Here immunoSEQ multiplex PCR was the method, and the copy in TCRdb shows in-frame clones only, minus some. The sample shows around 300,000 clones, 90% of them seen only once. Sequences were obtained from peripheral blood. The receptors here all came from a woman aged 25-40 years with COVID-19, enrolled during active disease.

This clone was counted once. The chain joins TRBV6-1 to TRBJ1-2; D is uncertain. Trimming took off 2 bases at V and 8 bases at J, with 18 bases between the two ends. This CDR3 is 15 amino acids long. Germline V gives CDR1 MNHNS, CDR2 SASEGT. The DNA for the CDR3 is TGTGCCAGCAGTGAATTAATTTCGGCGGTCAGCGGCTACACCTTC. Translated: CASSELISAVSGYTF.

The chain combines TRBV5-1 with TRBJ1-4; 8 bases line up with TRBD1. Germline values: CDR1 SGHRS, CDR2 YFSETQ. The CDR3 loop spans 15 amino acids. Trimming at V came to 2 bases and at J to 5 bases, leaving 5 bases not matched to a gene. This CDR3 reads CASSLRTGRNEKLFF. In DNA, the CDR3 is TGCGCCAGCAGCTTAAGGACAGGGCGGAATGAAAAACTGTTTTTT.

There are a few counts of this clone. The chain has TRBV28 and TRBJ1-4; maybe TRBD1 (6 bases). Trimming pared 6 bases from V and 4 bases from J, leaving 18 bases between. Germline V CDR1 and CDR2: MDHEN, SYDVKM. The CDR3 has 16 amino acids. The CDR3 protein is CASSSLDRVYNEKLFF. CDR3 coding DNA: TGTGCCAGCAGCTCCCTGGACAGAGTTTATAATGAAAAACTGTTTTTT.